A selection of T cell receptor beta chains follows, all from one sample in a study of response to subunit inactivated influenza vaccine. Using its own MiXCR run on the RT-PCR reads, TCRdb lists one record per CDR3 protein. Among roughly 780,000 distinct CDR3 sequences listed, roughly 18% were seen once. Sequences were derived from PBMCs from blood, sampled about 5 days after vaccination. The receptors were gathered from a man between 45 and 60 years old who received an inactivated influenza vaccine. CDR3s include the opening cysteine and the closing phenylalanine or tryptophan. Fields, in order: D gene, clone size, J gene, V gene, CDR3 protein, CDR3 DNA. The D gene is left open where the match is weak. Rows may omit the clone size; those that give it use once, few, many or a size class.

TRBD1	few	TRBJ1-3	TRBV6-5	CASSYSQGFSGNTIYF	TGTGCCAGCAGTTACTCACAGGGGTTTTCTGGAAACACCATATATTTT
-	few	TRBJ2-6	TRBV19	CASRTGLLSGANVLTF	TGTGCCAGTAGGACCGGACTTCTCTCTGGGGCCAACGTCCTGACTTTC
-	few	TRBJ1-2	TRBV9	CASSGPRGGLYGYTF	TGTGCCAGCAGCGGCCCTCGCGGGGGACTGTATGGCTACACCTTC
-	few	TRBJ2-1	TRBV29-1	CSGLGQRDYNEQFF	TGCAGCGGTCTGGGGCAGCGAGACTACAATGAGCAGTTCTTC
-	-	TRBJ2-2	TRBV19	CASSIGTTGELFF	TGTGCCAGTAGTATAGGCACTACCGGGGAGCTGTTTTTT
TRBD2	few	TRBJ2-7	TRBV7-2	CASSSGSGRGYYEQYF	TGTGCCAGCAGCTCTGGTAGCGGGAGGGGATACTACGAGCAGTACTTC
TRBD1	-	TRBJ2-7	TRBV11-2	CASSLGGQGPREQYF	TGTGCCAGCAGCCTAGGGGGACAGGGTCCACGCGAGCAGTACTTC
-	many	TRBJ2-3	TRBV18	CASSPQDTQYF	TGTGCCAGCAGCCCACAAGATACGCAGTATTTT
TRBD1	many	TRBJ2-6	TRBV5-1	CASRPRTGVSSGANVLTF	TGCGCCAGCAGACCTAGGACAGGGGTTAGCTCTGGGGCCAACGTCCTGACTTTC
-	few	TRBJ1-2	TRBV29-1	CSVVPPGGLFDGYTF	TGCAGCGTTGTCCCCCCTGGGGGGTTGTTTGATGGCTACACCTTC
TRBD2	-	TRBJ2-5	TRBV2	CASSEVLAGLLQYF	TGTGCCAGCAGTGAAGTGCTAGCGGGGCTGCTCCAGTACTTC
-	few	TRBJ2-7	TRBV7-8	CASSLRISYEQYF	TGTGCCAGCAGCTTGCGGATCTCCTACGAGCAGTACTTC
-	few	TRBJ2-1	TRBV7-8	CASSLAYTSSSYNEQFF	TGTGCCAGCAGCTTAGCGTACACCTCCTCCTCCTACAATGAGCAGTTCTTC
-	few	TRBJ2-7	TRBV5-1	CASSFGASEQYF	TGCGCCAGCAGCTTCGGTGCGTCCGAGCAGTACTTC
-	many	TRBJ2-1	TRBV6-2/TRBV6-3	CASSYSQGGLGNEQFF	TGTGCCAGCAGTTATTCCCAAGGGGGTCTGGGTAATGAGCAGTTCTTC
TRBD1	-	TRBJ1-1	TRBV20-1	CSARDPLGQGAFGAFF	TGCAGTGCTAGAGATCCCCTTGGACAGGGGGCTTTTGGAGCTTTCTTT
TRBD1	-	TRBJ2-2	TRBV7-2	CASSQTGTVAPTGELFF	TGTGCCAGCAGCCAGACCGGGACAGTGGCCCCAACCGGGGAGCTGTTTTTT
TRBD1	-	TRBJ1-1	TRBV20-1	CSARSELQGLNTEAFF	TGCAGTGCTAGATCCGAATTACAGGGGCTCAACACTGAAGCTTTCTTT
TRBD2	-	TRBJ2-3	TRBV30	CAWSRAGGTDTQYF	TGTGCCTGGAGCAGGGCGGGAGGGACAGATACGCAGTATTTT
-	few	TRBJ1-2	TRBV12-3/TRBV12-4	CASSFQPPGITF	TGTGCCAGCAGTTTCCAACCACCCGGGATCACCTTC
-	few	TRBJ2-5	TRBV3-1	CASSQDFGAVQETQYF	TGTGCCAGCAGCCAAGATTTTGGTGCGGTCCAAGAGACCCAGTACTTC
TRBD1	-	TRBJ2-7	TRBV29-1	CSVGLTGGAYEQYF	TGCAGCGTTGGCTTAACAGGGGGCGCCTACGAGCAGTACTTC
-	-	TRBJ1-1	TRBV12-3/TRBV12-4	CARGPLNTEAFF	TGTGCCAGGGGGCCGCTGAACACTGAAGCTTTCTTT
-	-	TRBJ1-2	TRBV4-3	CASSQERGRNYGYTF	TGCGCCAGCAGCCAAGAACGGGGAAGAAACTATGGCTACACCTTC
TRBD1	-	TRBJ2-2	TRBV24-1	CATRTGTGELFF	TGTGCCACCAGGACAGGGACCGGGGAGCTGTTTTTT
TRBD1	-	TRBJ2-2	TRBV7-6	CASSLVQGAVLSELFF	TGTGCCAGCAGCTTAGTGCAGGGGGCCGTCCTTTCGGAGCTGTTTTTT
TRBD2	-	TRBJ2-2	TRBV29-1	CSVAWTSGRANTGELFF	TGCAGCGTTGCTTGGACTAGCGGGAGGGCGAACACCGGGGAGCTGTTTTTT
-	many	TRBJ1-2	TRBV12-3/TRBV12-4	CASSLGSYGYTF	TGTGCCAGCAGTTTAGGATCCTATGGCTACACCTTC
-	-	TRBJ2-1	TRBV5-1	CASSLGHYSYNEQFF	TGCGCCAGCAGCTTAGGACATTACTCCTACAATGAGCAGTTCTTC
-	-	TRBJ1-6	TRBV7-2	CASTKAGIYNSPLHF	TGTGCCAGCACTAAGGCAGGGATATATAATTCACCCCTCCACTTT
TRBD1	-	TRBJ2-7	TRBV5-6	CASNPGTGGYEQYF	TGTGCCAGCAACCCCGGGACAGGGGGCTACGAGCAGTACTTC
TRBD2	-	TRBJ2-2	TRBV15	CATSRRLATTGELFF	TGTGCCACCAGCAGAAGACTAGCGACCACCGGGGAGCTGTTTTTT
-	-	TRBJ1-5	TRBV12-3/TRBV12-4	CASSLEVREWSNQPQHF	TGTGCCAGCAGTTTAGAAGTAAGGGAGTGGAGCAATCAGCCCCAGCATTTT
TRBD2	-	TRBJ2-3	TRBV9	CASSVGFAGASTDTQYF	TGTGCCAGCAGCGTGGGATTTGCGGGAGCATCCACAGATACGCAGTATTTT
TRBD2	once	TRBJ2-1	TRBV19	CASSVQTSGSDEQFF	TGTGCCAGTAGTGTCCAGACTAGCGGGAGCGATGAGCAGTTCTTC
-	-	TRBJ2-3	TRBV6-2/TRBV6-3	CASSPPGGGDTQYF	TGTGCCAGCAGTCCCCCGGGGGGCGGGGATACGCAGTATTTT
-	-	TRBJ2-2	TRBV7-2	CASSTRQENTGELFF	TGTGCCAGCAGCACCCGACAGGAGAACACCGGGGAGCTGTTTTTT
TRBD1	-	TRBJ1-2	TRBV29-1	CSAWTGRNYGYTF	TGCAGCGCTTGGACAGGGCGAAACTATGGCTACACCTTC
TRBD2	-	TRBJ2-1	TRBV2	CASSPREASGSSYNEQFF	TGTGCCAGCAGCCCCAGGGAGGCTAGCGGGTCCTCCTACAATGAGCAGTTCTTC
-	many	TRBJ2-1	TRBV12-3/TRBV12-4	CASRDGSSYNEQFF	TGTGCCAGCAGGGACGGTAGCTCCTACAATGAGCAGTTCTTC
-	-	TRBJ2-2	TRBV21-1	CASSKGSGRLDTGELFF	TGTGCCAGCAGCAAGGGTAGCGGGAGACTGGACACCGGGGAGCTGTTTTTT
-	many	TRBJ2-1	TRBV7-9	CASSVGADSYNEQFF	TGTGCCAGCAGCGTAGGTGCCGACAGTTACAATGAGCAGTTCTTC